This T cell receptor beta chain is from a study of CD8 T cells in Susac syndrome. RNA was extracted with the RNeasy kit, and a quantity of about 0.45 to 1 ug was reverse transcribed using random hexamers. TCRdb itself ran the immunoSEQ multiplex PCR reads through MiXCR, one entry per CDR3 protein. The sample contains some 200,000 distinct CDR3 sequences, around 96% of which appear only once. The CD8+ and CD4+ T cells were isolated magnetically using a negative isolation approach, whereas the TEMRA cells were enriched by FACS. With V trimmed by 4 bases and J by 6 bases, 8 bases remained unmatched. Germline V gene sequence: CDR1 SGHTA, CDR2 FQGNSA. There are 16 residues in the CDR3.

V and J are TRBV7-2 and TRBJ2-7; TRBD2 agrees at 14 bases. The origin of this receptor is a human donor with multiple sclerosis. The specimen was CD4+ T cells from PBMCs. CDR3 coding DNA: TGTGCCAGCAGCTCGGCCGGGACTAGCGGGAGCGGCGAGCAGTACTTC. Protein sequence: CASSSAGTSGSGEQYF.